The clone carrying this T cell receptor beta chain was recorded only once. These data come from a study of blood T cell repertoires in COVID-19. Turning to the study itself: Specimens from acute and convalescent COVID-19 originated in the United States, Italy and Spain. In each case, the material was cDNA or gDNA derived from T cells, B-cell-depleted T cells, or PBMCs.

As originally analysed: Reference gene primer amplification gave nucleated cell count estimates. Clones were sequenced by immunoSEQ multiplex PCR, and TCRdb holds only the in-frame ones, with some missing. The V and J calls and clone size are taken from that table; D and trimming were inferred from the DNA. Of roughly 100,000 clones listed, 91% are singletons. The V and J ends lost 8 bases and 11 bases respectively, with 21 bases between them. Germline CDR1 reads LNHDA; CDR2 reads SQIVND (reference sequence). This CDR3 spans 13 amino acids. This chain connects TRBV19 to TRBJ1-1; weak D call: TRBD1 (6 bases). The source is a middle-aged man with acute or convalescent COVID-19. Sequencing input: peripheral blood. This CDR3 reads CASLLDRPGVAFF. The CDR3 DNA reads as TGTGCCAGTCTCCTTGACAGGCCGGGTGTGGCTTTCTTT.